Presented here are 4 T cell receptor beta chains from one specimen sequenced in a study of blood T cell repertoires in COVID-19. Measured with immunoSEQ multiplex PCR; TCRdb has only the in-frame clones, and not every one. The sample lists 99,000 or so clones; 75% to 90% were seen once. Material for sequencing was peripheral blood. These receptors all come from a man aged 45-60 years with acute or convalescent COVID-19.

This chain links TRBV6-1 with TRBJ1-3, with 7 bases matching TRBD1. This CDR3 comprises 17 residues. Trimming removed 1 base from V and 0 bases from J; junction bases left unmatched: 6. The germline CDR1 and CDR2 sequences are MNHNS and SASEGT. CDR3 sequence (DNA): TGTGCCAGCAGTGAAGAAGCAGGGGGATACTCTGGAAACACCATATATTTT. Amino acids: CASSEEAGGYSGNTIYF.

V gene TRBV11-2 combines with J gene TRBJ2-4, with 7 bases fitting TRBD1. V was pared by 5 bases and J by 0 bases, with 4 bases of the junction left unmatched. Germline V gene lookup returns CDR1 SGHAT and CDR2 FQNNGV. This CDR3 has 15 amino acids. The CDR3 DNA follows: TGTGCCAGCAGCCTGGGACAGCTAGCCAAAAACATTCAGTACTTC. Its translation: CASSLGQLAKNIQYF.

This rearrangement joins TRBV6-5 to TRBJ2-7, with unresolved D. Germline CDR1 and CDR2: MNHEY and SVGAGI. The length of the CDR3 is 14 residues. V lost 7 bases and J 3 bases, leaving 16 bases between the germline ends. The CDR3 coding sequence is TGTGCCAGCATTCCAGGTGGTTCTTACTACGAGCAGTACTTC. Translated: CASIPGGSYYEQYF.

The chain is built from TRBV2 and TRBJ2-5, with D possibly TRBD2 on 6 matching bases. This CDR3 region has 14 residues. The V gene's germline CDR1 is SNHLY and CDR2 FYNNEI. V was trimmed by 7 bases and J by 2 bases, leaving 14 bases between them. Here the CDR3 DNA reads TGTGCCAGCAACGGGCTTGGGGGGCAAGAGACCCAGTACTTC. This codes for CASNGLGGQETQYF. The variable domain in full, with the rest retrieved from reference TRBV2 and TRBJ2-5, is EPEVTQTPSHQVTQMGQEVILRCVPISNHLYFYWYRQILGQKVEFLVSFYNNEISEKSEIFDDQFSVERPDGSNFTLKIRSTKLEDSAMYFCASNGLGGQETQYFGPGTRLLVL.